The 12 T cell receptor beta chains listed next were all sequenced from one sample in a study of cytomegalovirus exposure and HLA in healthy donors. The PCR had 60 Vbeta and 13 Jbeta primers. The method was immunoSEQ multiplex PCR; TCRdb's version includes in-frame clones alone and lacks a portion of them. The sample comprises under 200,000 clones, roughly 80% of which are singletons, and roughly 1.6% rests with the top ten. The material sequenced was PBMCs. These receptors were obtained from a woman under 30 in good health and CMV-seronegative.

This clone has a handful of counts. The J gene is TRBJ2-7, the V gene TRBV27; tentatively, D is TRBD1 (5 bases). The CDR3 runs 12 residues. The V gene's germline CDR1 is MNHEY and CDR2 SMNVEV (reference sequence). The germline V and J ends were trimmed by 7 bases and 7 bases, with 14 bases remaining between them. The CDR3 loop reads CASKRGQGEQYF. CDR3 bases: TGTGCCAGCAAAAGAGGTCAGGGAGAGCAGTACTTC.

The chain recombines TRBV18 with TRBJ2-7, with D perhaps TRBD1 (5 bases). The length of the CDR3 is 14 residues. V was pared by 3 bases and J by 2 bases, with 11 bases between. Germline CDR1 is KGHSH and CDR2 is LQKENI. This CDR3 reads CASSPTDSTYEQYV. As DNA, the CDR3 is TGTGCCAGCTCACCGACCGACAGTACCTACGAGCAGTACGTC.

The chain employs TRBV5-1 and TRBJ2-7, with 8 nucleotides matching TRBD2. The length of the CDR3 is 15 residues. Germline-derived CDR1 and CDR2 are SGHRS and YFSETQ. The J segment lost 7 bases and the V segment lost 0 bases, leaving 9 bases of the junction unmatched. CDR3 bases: TGCGCCAGCAGCTTGGAGCGGAGCGGGAGTGGAGAGCAGTACTTC. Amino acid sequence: CASSLERSGSGEQYF.

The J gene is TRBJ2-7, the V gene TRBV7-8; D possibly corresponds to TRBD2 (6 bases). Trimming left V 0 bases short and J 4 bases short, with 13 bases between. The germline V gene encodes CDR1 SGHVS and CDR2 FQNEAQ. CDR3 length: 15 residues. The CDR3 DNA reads TGTGCCAGCAGCTTAGCTTCGGGACTGAATTACGAGCAGTACTTC. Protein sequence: CASSLASGLNYEQYF.

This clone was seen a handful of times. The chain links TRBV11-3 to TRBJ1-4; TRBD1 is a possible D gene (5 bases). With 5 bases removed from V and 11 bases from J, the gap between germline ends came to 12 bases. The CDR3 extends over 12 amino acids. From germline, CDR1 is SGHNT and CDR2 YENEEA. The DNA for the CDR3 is TGTGCCAGCAGCGGTCAGGGTTTGAAACTGTTTTTT. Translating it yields CASSGQGLKLFF.

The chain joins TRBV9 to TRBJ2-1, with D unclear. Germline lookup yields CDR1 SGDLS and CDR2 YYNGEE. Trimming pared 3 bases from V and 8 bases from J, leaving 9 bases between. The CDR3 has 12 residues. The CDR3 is CASSASRYEQFF. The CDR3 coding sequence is TGTGCCAGCAGCGCCTCCCGGTATGAGCAGTTCTTC.

The CDR3: CATSRGGPVLLSDIQYF. The CDR3 region has the DNA TGTGCCACCAGCAGAGGGGGGCCCGTACTCCTCTCGGACATTCAGTACTTC. The J gene is TRBJ2-4, the V gene TRBV15; tentative D call: TRBD1 (6 bases). The germline V and J ends were trimmed by 1 base and 8 bases, with 21 bases remaining between them. This CDR3 spans 17 amino acids. Germline lookup yields CDR1 LNHNV and CDR2 YYDKDF (reference sequence).

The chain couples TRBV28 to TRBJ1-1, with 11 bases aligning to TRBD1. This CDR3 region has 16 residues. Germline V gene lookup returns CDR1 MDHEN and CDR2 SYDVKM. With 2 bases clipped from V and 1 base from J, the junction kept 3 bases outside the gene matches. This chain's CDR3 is CASSLGGQGANTEAFF. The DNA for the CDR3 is TGTGCCAGCAGTTTAGGCGGACAGGGGGCGAACACTGAAGCTTTCTTT.

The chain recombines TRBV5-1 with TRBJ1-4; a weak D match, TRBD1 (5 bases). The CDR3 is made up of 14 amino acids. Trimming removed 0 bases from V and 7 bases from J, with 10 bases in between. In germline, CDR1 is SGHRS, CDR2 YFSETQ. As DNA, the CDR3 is TGCGCCAGCAGCTTGGAGGGGTTTATTGAAAAACTGTTTTTT. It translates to CASSLEGFIEKLFF. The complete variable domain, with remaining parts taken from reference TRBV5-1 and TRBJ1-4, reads KAGVTQTPRYLIKTRGQQVTLSCSPISGHRSVSWYQQTPGQGLQFLFEYFSETQRNKGNFPGRFSGRQFSNSRSEMNVSTLELGDSALYLCASSLEGFIEKLFFGSGTQLSVL.

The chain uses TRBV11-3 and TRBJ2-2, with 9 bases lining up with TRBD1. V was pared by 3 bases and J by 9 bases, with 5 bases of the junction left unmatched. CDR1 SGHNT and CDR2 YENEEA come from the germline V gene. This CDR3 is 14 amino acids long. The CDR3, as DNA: TGTGCCAGCAGCTTTGGGACAGGGAATCGGGAGCTGTTTTTT. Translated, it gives CASSFGTGNRELFF.

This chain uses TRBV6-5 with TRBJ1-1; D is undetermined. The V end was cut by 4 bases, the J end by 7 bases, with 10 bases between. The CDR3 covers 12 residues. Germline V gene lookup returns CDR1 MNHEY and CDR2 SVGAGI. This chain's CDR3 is CASSSLSLEAFF. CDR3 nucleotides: TGTGCCAGCAGTTCCCTATCACTTGAAGCTTTCTTT.

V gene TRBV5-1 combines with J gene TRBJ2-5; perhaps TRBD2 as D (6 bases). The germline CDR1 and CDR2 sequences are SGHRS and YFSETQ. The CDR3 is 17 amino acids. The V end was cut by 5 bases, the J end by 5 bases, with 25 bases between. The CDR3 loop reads CASRPLDGGLWGETQYF. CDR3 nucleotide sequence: TGCGCCAGCAGGCCCCTCGACGGCGGACTATGGGGGGAGACCCAGTACTTC. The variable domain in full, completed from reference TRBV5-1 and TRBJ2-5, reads KAGVTQTPRYLIKTRGQQVTLSCSPISGHRSVSWYQQTPGQGLQFLFEYFSETQRNKGNFPGRFSGRQFSNSRSEMNVSTLELGDSALYLCASRPLDGGLWGETQYFGPGTRLLVL.